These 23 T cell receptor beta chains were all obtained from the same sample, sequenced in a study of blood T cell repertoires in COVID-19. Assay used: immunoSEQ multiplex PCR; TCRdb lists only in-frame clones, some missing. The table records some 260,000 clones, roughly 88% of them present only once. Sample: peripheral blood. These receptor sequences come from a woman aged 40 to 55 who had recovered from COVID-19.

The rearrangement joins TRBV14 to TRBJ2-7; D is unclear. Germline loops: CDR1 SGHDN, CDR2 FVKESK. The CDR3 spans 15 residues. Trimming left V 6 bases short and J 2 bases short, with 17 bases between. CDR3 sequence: CASRRGQSAPYEQYF. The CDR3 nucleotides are TGTGCCAGCAGACGAGGCCAATCCGCCCCCTACGAGCAGTACTTC. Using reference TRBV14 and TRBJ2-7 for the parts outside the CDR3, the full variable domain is EAGVTQFPSHSVIEKGQTVTLRCDPISGHDNLYWYRRVMGKEIKFLLHFVKESKQDESGMPNNRFLAERTGGTYSTLKVQPAELEDSGVYFCASRRGQSAPYEQYFGPGTRLTVT.

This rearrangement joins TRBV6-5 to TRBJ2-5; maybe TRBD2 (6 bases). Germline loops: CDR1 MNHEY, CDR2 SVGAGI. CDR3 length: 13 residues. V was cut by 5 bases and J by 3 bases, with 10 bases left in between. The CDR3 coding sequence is TGTGCCAGCAGTCGGGGGTTGGAAGAGACCCAGTACTTC. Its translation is CASSRGLEETQYF.

The CDR3 coding sequence is TGTGCCAGCAGTTCACTAGCGGAAGAGCAGTTCTTC. It translates to CASSSLAEEQFF. J is TRBJ2-1 and V is TRBV6-5; 8 bases line up with TRBD2. Germline CDR1 and CDR2: MNHEY and SVGAGI. V was clipped by 4 bases and J by 10 bases; unmatched bases: 3. The CDR3 contains 12 residues.

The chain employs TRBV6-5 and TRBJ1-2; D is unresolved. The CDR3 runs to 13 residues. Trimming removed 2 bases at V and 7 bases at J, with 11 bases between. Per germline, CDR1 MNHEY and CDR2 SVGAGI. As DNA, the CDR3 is TGTGCCAGCAGTTACGGTAGCCGATTTGGCTACACCTTC. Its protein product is CASSYGSRFGYTF.

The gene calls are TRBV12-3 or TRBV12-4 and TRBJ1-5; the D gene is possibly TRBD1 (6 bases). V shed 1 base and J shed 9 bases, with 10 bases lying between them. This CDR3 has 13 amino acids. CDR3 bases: TGTGCCAGCAGTTTAGGGCAGGGGCGGCCCCAGCATTTT. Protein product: CASSLGQGRPQHF.

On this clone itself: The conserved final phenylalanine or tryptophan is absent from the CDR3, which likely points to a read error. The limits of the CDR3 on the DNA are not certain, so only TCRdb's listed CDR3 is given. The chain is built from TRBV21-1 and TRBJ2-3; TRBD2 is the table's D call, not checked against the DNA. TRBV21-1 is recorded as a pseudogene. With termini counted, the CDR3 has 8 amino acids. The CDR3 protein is CASSSVTT.

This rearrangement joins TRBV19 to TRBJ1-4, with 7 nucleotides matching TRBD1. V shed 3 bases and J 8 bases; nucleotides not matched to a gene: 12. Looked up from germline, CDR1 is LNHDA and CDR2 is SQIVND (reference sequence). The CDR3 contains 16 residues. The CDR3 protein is CASSIPPPGGSEKLFF. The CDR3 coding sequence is TGTGCCAGTAGTATTCCCCCTCCAGGGGGATCGGAAAAACTGTTTTTT.

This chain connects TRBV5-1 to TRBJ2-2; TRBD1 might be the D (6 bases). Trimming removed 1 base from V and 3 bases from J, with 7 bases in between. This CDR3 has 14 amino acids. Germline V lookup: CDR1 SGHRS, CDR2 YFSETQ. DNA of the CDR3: TGCGCCAGCAGCTTGCAGGGGTACACCGGGGAGCTGTTTTTT. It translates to CASSLQGYTGELFF. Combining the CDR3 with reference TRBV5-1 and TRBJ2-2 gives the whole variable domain KAGVTQTPRYLIKTRGQQVTLSCSPISGHRSVSWYQQTPGQGLQFLFEYFSETQRNKGNFPGRFSGRQFSNSRSEMNVSTLELGDSALYLCASSLQGYTGELFFGEGSRLTVL.

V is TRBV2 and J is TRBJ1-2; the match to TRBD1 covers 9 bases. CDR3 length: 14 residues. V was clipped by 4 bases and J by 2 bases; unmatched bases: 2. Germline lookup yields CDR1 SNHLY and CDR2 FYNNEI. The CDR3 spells CASSGTGENYGYTF. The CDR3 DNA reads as TGTGCCAGCAGTGGGACAGGGGAGAACTATGGCTACACCTTC.

The CDR3 coding sequence is TGTGCCAGCAGTGCCCGCAGAAACCAAGAGACCCAGTACTTC. Protein product: CASSARRNQETQYF. The chain recombines TRBV2 with TRBJ2-5, with D hard to call. Per germline, CDR1 SNHLY and CDR2 FYNNEI. V lost 4 bases and J lost 0, with 9 bases in between. The CDR3 loop spans 14 amino acids.

CDR3 residues: CASSPTLQGYEQYF. The CDR3 coding sequence is TGTGCCAGCTCACCAACCTTGCAGGGCTACGAGCAGTACTTC. The chain combines TRBV18 with TRBJ2-7; D is possibly TRBD1 (5 bases). V was trimmed by 2 bases and J by 3 bases, leaving 11 bases between them. This CDR3 spans 14 amino acids. Germline V gene data show CDR1 as KGHSH and CDR2 as LQKENI.

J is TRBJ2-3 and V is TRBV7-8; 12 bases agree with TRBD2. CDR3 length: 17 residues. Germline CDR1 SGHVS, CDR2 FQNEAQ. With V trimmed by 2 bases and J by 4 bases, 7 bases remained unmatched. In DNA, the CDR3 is TGTGCCAGCAGCTTACCGACTAGCGGGGGTAGGGCAGATACGCAGTATTTT. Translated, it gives CASSLPTSGGRADTQYF.

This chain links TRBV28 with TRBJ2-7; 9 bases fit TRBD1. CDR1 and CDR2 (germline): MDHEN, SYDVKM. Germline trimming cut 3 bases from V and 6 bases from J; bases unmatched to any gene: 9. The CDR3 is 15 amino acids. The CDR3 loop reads CASSFPGTGRSEQYF. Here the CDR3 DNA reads TGTGCCAGCAGTTTCCCTGGGACAGGGAGGAGCGAGCAGTACTTC.

The CDR3, as DNA: TGTGCCACCAGTGATTTACCGGGACTAGCGGGAGTTACCGGGGAGCTGTTTTTT. Translation gives CATSDLPGLAGVTGELFF. The chain couples TRBV24-1 to TRBJ2-2, with 14 bases matching TRBD2. Unmatched junction bases numbered 5, after V lost 1 base and J lost 5 bases. Germline values: CDR1 KGHDR, CDR2 SFDVKD. This CDR3 region has 18 residues.

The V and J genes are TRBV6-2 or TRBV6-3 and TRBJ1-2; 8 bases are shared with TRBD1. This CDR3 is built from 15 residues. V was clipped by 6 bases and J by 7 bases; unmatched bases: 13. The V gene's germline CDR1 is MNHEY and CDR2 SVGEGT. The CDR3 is CASSLFGTGVGGYTF. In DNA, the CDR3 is TGTGCCAGCAGCCTCTTCGGGACAGGCGTCGGTGGCTACACCTTC.

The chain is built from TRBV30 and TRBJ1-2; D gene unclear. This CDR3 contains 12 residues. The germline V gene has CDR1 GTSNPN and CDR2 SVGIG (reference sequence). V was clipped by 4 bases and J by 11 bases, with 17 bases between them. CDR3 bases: TGTGCCTGGATATCCGACCCTCGGAGTTACACCTTC. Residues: CAWISDPRSYTF.

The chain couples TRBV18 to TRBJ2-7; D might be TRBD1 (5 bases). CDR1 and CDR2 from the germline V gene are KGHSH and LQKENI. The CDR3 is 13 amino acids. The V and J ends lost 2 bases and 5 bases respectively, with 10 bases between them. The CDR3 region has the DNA TGTGCCAGCTCACCAAACTCCAGGGACGAGCAGTACTTC. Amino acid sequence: CASSPNSRDEQYF.

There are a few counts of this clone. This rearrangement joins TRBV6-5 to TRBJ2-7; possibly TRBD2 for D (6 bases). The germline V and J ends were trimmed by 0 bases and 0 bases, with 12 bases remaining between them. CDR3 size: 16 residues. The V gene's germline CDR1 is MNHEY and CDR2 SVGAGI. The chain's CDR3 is CASSYSEGFSSYEQYF. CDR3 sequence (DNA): TGTGCCAGCAGTTACTCGGAGGGCTTCAGCTCCTACGAGCAGTACTTC.

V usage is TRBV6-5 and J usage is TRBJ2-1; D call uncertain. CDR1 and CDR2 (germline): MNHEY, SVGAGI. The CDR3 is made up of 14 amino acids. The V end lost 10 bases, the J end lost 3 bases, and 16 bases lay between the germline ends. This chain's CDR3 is CATSPQVDYNEQFF. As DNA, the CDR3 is TGTGCCACCTCCCCGCAGGTAGACTACAATGAGCAGTTCTTC.

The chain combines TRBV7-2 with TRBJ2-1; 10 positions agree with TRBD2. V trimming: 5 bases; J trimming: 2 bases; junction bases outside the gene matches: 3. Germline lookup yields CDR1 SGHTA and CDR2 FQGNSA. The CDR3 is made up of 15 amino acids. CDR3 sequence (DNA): TGTGCCAGCAGCATCACTAGCGGGACCTACAATGAGCAGTTCTTC. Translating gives CASSITSGTYNEQFF.

The CDR3 nucleotides are TGTGCCAGCTCAACCCTAGCAGGCGAGCAGTACTTC. It encodes CASSTLAGEQYF. This rearrangement joins TRBV18 to TRBJ2-7; possibly TRBD2 for D (5 bases). Trimming pared 5 bases from V and 6 bases from J, leaving 11 bases between. Germline assignment: CDR1 KGHSH and CDR2 LQKENI. The CDR3 covers 12 residues.

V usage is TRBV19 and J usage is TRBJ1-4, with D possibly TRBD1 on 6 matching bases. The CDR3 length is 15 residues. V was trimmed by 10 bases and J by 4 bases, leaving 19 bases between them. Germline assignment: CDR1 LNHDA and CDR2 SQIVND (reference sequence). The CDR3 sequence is CATRGLDRSNEKLFF. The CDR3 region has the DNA TGTGCCACTAGAGGCCTAGACAGGAGTAATGAAAAACTGTTTTTT.

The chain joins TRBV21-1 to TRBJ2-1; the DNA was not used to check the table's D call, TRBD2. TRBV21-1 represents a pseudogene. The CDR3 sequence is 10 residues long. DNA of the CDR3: TGTGCCAGCAGCGACTTTTCGGGGATCTTC. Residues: CASSDFSGIF.